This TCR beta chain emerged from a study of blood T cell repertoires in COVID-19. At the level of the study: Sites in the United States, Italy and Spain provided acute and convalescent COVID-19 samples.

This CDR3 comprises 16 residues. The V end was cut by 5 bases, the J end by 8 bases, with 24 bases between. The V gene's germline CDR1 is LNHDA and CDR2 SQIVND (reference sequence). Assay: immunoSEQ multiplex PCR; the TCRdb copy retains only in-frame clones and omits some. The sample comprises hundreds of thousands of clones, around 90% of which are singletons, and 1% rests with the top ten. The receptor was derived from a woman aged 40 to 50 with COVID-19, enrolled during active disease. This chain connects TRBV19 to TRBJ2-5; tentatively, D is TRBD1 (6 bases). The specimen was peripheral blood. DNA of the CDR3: TGTGCCAGTAGTGTATCACAGGGAGATGGGCAAGGAACCCAGTACTTC. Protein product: CASSVSQGDGQGTQYF. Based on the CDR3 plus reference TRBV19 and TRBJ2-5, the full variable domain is DGGITQSPKYLFRKEGQNVTLSCEQNLNHDAMYWYRQDPGQGLRLIYYSQIVNDFQKGDIAEGYSVSREKKESFPLTVTSAQKNPTAFYLCASSVSQGDGQGTQYFGPGTRLLVL.